A selection of T cell receptor beta chains follows, all from one sample in a study of identical twins. TCRdb analysed the 5' RACE reads with MiXCR anew, one entry per CDR3 protein. The table records roughly 240,000 distinct CDR3 sequences, 7% of them present only once. These same data were also listed under a study on yellow fever vaccine responses in identical twins.

Sequenced: memory (CD45RO+) T cells sorted from blood. Receptors were obtained from a woman aged 18 to 35 in good health. CDR3s leave out the opening cysteine and the closing phenylalanine or tryptophan.

cdr3_length	j_call	v_call	cdr3_aa
12	TRBJ2-1	TRBV18	ASFRDNSYNEQF
13	TRBJ1-3	TRBV2	ASSDSGFSGNTIY
10	TRBJ2-5	TRBV29-1	SGGGVQETQY
13	TRBJ2-7	TRBV20-1	SAPQPTSVGSEQY
12	TRBJ1-1	TRBV5-1	ASSFRGENTEAF
14	TRBJ2-1	TRBV19	ASSVDIAGAHNEQF
14	TRBJ2-5	TRBV14	ASSQVGGKYQETQY
12	TRBJ2-5	TRBV7-7	ASSIRLGVETQY
15	TRBJ2-4	TRBV7-8	ASSSAVSPLVGNIQY
12	TRBJ1-2	TRBV29-1	SVKRDRGSYGYT
9	TRBJ2-7	TRBV12-3/TRBV12-4	ASSSYYEQY
12	TRBJ2-1	TRBV20-1	SASSGRGYNEQF
11	TRBJ2-4	TRBV3-1	ASSQRGADIQY
14	TRBJ2-1	TRBV6-5	ASSSPGLAGGYEQF
13	TRBJ2-5	TRBV5-1	ASSRQTAAQETQY